The clone carrying this T cell receptor beta chain was detected only a few times. Its antigen is as yet unknown. The source of the sample is a study of T cells in Graves' hyperthyroidism and ophthalmopathy. Findings and limits, study-wide: Ophthalmopathy was told apart from stable hyperthyroidism by a 13 V-J model.

It was RNA transcripts that yielded the amplified TCR beta CDR3 regions. Primed by the HTBI set, a first-round RT-PCR was run on the TCR CDR3. TCRdb independently ran MiXCR on the multiplex PCR reads; one entry per CDR3 protein. The sample yields more than 350,000 distinct CDR3 sequences, 15% to 20% seen once. The study left out patients who had uncontrolled infection, other autoimmune disease, pregnancy or lactation. Every diagnosis used clinical symptoms, serum thyroxine and TRAb, thyroid ultrasound and orbital computed tomography. Cells are PBMCs isolated from about 10 ml of fresh blood. Trimming removed 1 base from V and 4 bases from J, with 6 bases in between. The germline gives CDR1 WSHSY, CDR2 SAAADI. This CDR3 contains 13 residues.

Sequences were obtained from blood. The chain recombines TRBV10-2 with TRBJ2-3; weak D call: TRBD2 (6 bases). This receptor was identified in a woman in her 30s with Graves' hyperthyroidism that later progressed to Graves' ophthalmopathy. The CDR3 DNA reads TGCGCCAGCAGTGAGTTAGCGGCAGATACGCAGTATTTT. Its protein is CASSELAADTQYF.